Each of the 4 T cell receptor beta chains below was sequenced from the same sample in a study of T cell changes during pregnancy in multiple sclerosis. Clones were read by immunoSEQ multiplex PCR, and TCRdb kept only the in-frame ones, dropping some. The sample holds under 75,000 clones; under 95% are singletons and the top ten take approximately 1.3%. This specimen consisted of peripheral blood, obtained in the third trimester of pregnancy. Receptor source: a female donor in good health, enrolled as a control in a pregnancy study.

With regard to this clone: At one of its ends the junction is not consistent with the germline gene, which may arise from a read error. The rearrangement uses TRBV7-7 and TRBJ2-1, with 7 bases identical to TRBD2. The CDR3 runs 15 residues. Germline lookup yields CDR1 SSHAT and CDR2 FNYEAQ (reference sequence). Here the CDR3 reads CASSPERGNYNEQFF. DNA of the CDR3: TGTGCTAGCAGCCCGGAGCGGGGAAACTACAATGAGCAGTTCTTC.

V usage is TRBV14 and J usage is TRBJ1-6, with D possibly being TRBD1 (5 bases). The CDR3 has 13 amino acids. CDR1 is SGHDN and CDR2 is FVKESK in the germline V gene. Trimming took 0 bases from V and 12 from J, leaving 9 bases between them. CDR3 protein: CASSQDRDKPLHF. As DNA, the CDR3 is TGTGCCAGCAGCCAAGACAGGGATAAACCCCTCCACTTT.

The chain joins TRBV28 to TRBJ1-1; D remains unclear. Germline lookup yields CDR1 MDHEN and CDR2 SYDVKM. This CDR3 is 12 amino acids long. The V end was cut by 8 bases, the J end by 6 bases, with 13 bases between. The CDR3, as DNA: TGTGCCAGCGGGAGGGTGGGGTCTGAAGCTTTCTTT. Encoded protein: CASGRVGSEAFF.

V usage is TRBV25-1 and J usage is TRBJ2-5; unclear D gene. The germline V gene has CDR1 MGHDK and CDR2 SYGVNS. CDR3 length equals 14 residues. V gave up 4 bases and J gave up 1 base, with 10 bases separating them. CDR3 in amino acids: CASSGSATQETQYF. In DNA form, the CDR3 reads TGTGCCAGCAGTGGGTCAGCGACCCAAGAGACCCAGTACTTC.